This entry features one T cell receptor beta chain sequence. This clonotype was observed many times. The antigen this receptor binds is unknown. No per-base quality is available; no much larger clone lies one base away. The sample originates from a study of low-dose radiotherapy and immunotherapy resistance in tumors (dated by TCRdb to between 2020 and 2023). Concerning the study at large: In Cohort 1, 0.5 Gy per fraction was delivered every 2 weeks, and a total PTV dose of 6.5 Gy was prescribed. Cohort 2 received 1 Gy per fraction every two weeks, with a total of 13 Gy over 26 weeks. Cyclophosphamide 200 mg/m2 was administered intravenously every two weeks, one day before each radiation and immunotherapy administration. Nivolumab was administered intravenously as a 240 mg flat dose every two weeks, and ipilimumab was administered intravenously at 1 mg/kg every six weeks. Starting on cycle 1 day 1, patients took 300 mg of aspirin by mouth once a day for four cycles. Eight patients were included in the translational analysis, namely three from the first dose cohort plus the first five from the second dose cohort. No randomization into treatment groups was done for the people taking part in the trial.

The sample was run on an Illumina HiSeq 2500. Superscript III and a set of TRAV- and TRBV-specific primers were used to synthesize first-strand cDNA, so that both TCRalpha and TCRbeta chains were covered. TCRs were amplified for 15 to 20 PCR cycles with Phusion, using a constant-region primer paired with the adapter attached to the V primers. The isolated mRNA was amplified using the MessageAmp II aRNA Amplification Kit, with in vitro transcription performed for about 15 hours at 37 degrees C. mRNA for TCR sequencing was isolated with the Dynabeads mRNA DIRECT Purification Kit. Indexed Illumina adapters were added in a second Phusion PCR of approximately 25 cycles, after which AMPure XP beads were used to purify the products. Per the source publication's procedure: Custom Perl scripts were used to pool TCR sequences that encoded the same protein, to remove out-of-frame sequences, and to calculate the abundance of each clonotype. TCR sequences supported by only a single read were excluded from analysis. Among the metrics used to describe the repertoires were Shannon entropy, Gini index, clonality, richness, and the frequency of TCRs shared between repertoires. TCRdb reran the public reads through fastp at Q25 and MiXCR, keeping productive beta chains. Rows matching on CDR3 protein sequence are summarized as one entry with the most common DNA and genes. The V and J calls, along with clone size, are taken from TCRdb and not from the paper's own processing. The sample table contains fewer than 90,000 distinct CDR3 sequences; only one count was recorded for approximately 20% of them. The ten largest clonotypes hold about 5.9% of the sample.

Read against the paper, the sample's time point label means: before trial treatment. Donors were enrolled in RACIN, a single-arm phase I dose-escalation trial combining nivolumab, ipilimumab, aspirin, low-dose cyclophosphamide and low-dose radiotherapy. Patients were eligible if they had advanced solid tumors that were TIL-negative. There are 17 amino acids in the CDR3, from cysteine to phenylalanine inclusive. The DNA shown is the 51-base CDR3, in frame from base 1. From the germline V gene (reference sequence), CDR1 is LGHDT and CDR2 is YNNKEL. Unmatched junction bases come to 14, with V trimmed by 4 bases and J by 7 bases.

This receptor was obtained from a male donor with prostate cancer. The starting material was PBMCs, obtained before treatment. The sequence links TRBV3-1 to TRBJ2-5; a stretch of 11 junction bases matches TRBD2. The sequenced DNA is TGTGCCAGCAGCCGCCAGGGGACTAGCGGATCCTCGGGGACCCAGTACTTC. This codes for CASSRQGTSGSSGTQYF.